Listed below are T cell receptor beta chains from one sample, sequenced in a study of OX40 agonist ivuxolimab in advanced cancers. Clones were read by immunoSEQ multiplex PCR, and TCRdb kept only the in-frame ones, dropping some. There are 22,000 or so clones in the sample; about 85% occur only once, and roughly 25% lies in the top ten. This material consisted of CD4+ or CD8+ T cells sorted from blood, taken in a trial of the OX40 agonist ivuxolimab. These receptors were taken from an adult with an advanced solid tumor such as melanoma, head and neck, liver or kidney cancer. Both conserved end residues are part of each CDR3. A D gene is named only where the DNA matches it firmly. Part of the rows lack a size; the others show once, few, many or a class for expanded clones.

size: once
D: TRBD2
J: TRBJ2-2
V: TRBV7-2
CDR3: CASIPLAGVNGELFF
DNA: TGTGCCAGCATTCCACTAGCGGGAGTGAACGGGGAGCTGTTTTTT

size: once
D: -
J: TRBJ2-7
V: TRBV7-3
CDR3: CASSLYSSYEQYF
DNA: TGTGCCAGCAGCTTATACAGTTCCTACGAGCAGTACTTC

size: -
D: -
J: TRBJ1-2
V: TRBV9
CDR3: CASSVSQDPGYGYTF
DNA: TGTGCCAGCAGCGTATCCCAGGACCCGGGGTATGGCTACACCTTC

size: -
D: TRBD2
J: TRBJ2-7
V: TRBV4-2
CDR3: CASSQRLAGEQYF
DNA: TGTGCCAGCAGCCAACGACTAGCGGGCGAGCAGTACTTC

size: -
D: -
J: TRBJ2-5
V: TRBV9
CDR3: CASSSYQETQYF
DNA: TGTGCCAGCAGCTCGTACCAAGAGACCCAGTACTTC

size: -
D: -
J: TRBJ2-1
V: TRBV7-6
CDR3: CASSLSNEQFF
DNA: TGTGCCAGCAGCTTAAGTAATGAGCAGTTCTTC

size: once
D: TRBD2
J: TRBJ2-1
V: TRBV11-3
CDR3: CASSLGLAGEWSYNEQFF
DNA: TGTGCCAGCAGCTTGGGACTAGCGGGGGAGTGGTCCTACAATGAGCAGTTCTTC

size: -
D: -
J: TRBJ2-6
V: TRBV6-5
CDR3: CASSYPWSSGANVLTF
DNA: TGTGCCAGCAGTTACCCTTGGAGCTCTGGGGCCAACGTCCTGACTTTC

size: few
D: -
J: TRBJ2-1
V: TRBV4-3
CDR3: CASSQVAGTAGTNEQFF
DNA: TGCGCCAGCAGCCAAGTGGCCGGGACAGCGGGGACGAATGAGCAGTTCTTC

size: once
D: -
J: TRBJ2-6
V: TRBV25-1
CDR3: CASRGSGNGANVLTF
DNA: TGTGCCAGCAGGGGGTCAGGGAATGGGGCCAACGTCCTGACTTTC

size: -
D: TRBD2
J: TRBJ2-2
V: TRBV12-5
CDR3: CASGTPQRGGGTGELFF
DNA: TGTGCTAGTGGTACCCCGCAGCGGGGGGGCGGTACGGGGGAGCTGTTTTTT

size: -
D: -
J: TRBJ2-7
V: TRBV11-2
CDR3: CASSLQGLTYEQYF
DNA: TGTGCCAGCAGCTTACAGGGGTTAACCTACGAGCAGTACTTC

size: -
D: TRBD2
J: TRBJ2-1
V: TRBV19
CDR3: CASSIGLAGGPGNEQFF
DNA: TGTGCCAGTAGTATAGGACTAGCGGGAGGGCCCGGCAATGAGCAGTTCTTC

size: -
D: -
J: TRBJ2-7
V: TRBV7-3
CDR3: CASSLGATYEQYF
DNA: TGTGCCAGCAGCTTAGGGGCGACCTACGAGCAGTACTTC

size: -
D: TRBD2
J: TRBJ2-5
V: TRBV7-9
CDR3: CASSSGTTQETQYF
DNA: TGTGCCAGCAGCTCCGGGACTACACAAGAGACCCAGTACTTC

size: -
D: TRBD1
J: TRBJ1-2
V: TRBV7-9
CDR3: CASSPSNMGQEGEGYTF
DNA: TGTGCCAGCAGCCCCTCAAATATGGGACAGGAAGGTGAGGGCTACACCTTC

size: few
D: TRBD2
J: TRBJ2-7
V: TRBV7-8
CDR3: CASSLPRLAGDRLSYEQYF
DNA: TGTGCCAGCAGCTTACCCCGACTAGCGGGGGACCGTCTCTCCTACGAGCAGTACTTC

size: -
D: -
J: TRBJ1-4
V: TRBV4-3
CDR3: CASSPGRGEKLFF
DNA: TGCGCCAGCAGCCCGGGGCGTGGGGAAAAACTGTTTTTT

size: -
D: -
J: TRBJ2-1
V: TRBV30
CDR3: CAWSRGFYNEQFF
DNA: TGTGCCTGGAGTCGCGGGTTTTACAATGAGCAGTTCTTC

size: -
D: TRBD2
J: TRBJ2-1
V: TRBV9
CDR3: CASSVGGGAYNEQFF
DNA: TGTGCCAGCAGCGTAGGCGGGGGGGCCTACAATGAGCAGTTCTTC

size: -
D: TRBD1
J: TRBJ2-3
V: TRBV5-6
CDR3: CASSIYYRGLEDTQYF
DNA: TGTGCCAGCAGCATATACTACAGGGGGCTCGAAGATACGCAGTATTTT

size: -
D: -
J: TRBJ2-7
V: TRBV9
CDR3: CASSAPAGDEQYF
DNA: TGTGCCAGCAGCGCGCCGGCCGGGGACGAGCAGTACTTC

size: -
D: -
J: TRBJ2-3
V: TRBV7-3
CDR3: CASSFRGRADTQYF
DNA: TGTGCCAGCAGCTTCAGGGGAAGGGCAGATACGCAGTATTTT

size: -
D: TRBD2
J: TRBJ2-3
V: TRBV7-2
CDR3: CAGSLLAGDRDTQYF
DNA: TGTGCCGGCAGCTTATTAGCGGGAGACAGGGATACGCAGTATTTT

size: -
D: -
J: TRBJ1-3
V: TRBV30
CDR3: CALQGNIGNTIYF
DNA: TGTGCCTTACAGGGTAATATTGGAAACACCATATATTTT

size: few
D: -
J: TRBJ1-1
V: TRBV27
CDR3: CASSLQGLGTEAFF
DNA: TGTGCCAGCAGTCTTCAGGGCCTGGGAACTGAAGCTTTCTTT

size: -
D: TRBD2
J: TRBJ2-3
V: TRBV6-1
CDR3: CASSGASGVTDTQYF
DNA: TGTGCCAGCAGTGGGGCTAGCGGGGTCACAGATACGCAGTATTTT

size: -
D: -
J: TRBJ2-7
V: TRBV7-6
CDR3: CASSLGDSEQYF
DNA: TGTGCCAGCAGCTTAGGGGACTCAGAGCAGTACTTC

size: -
D: TRBD2
J: TRBJ2-1
V: TRBV7-8
CDR3: CASSPLEAGISNEQFF
DNA: TGTGCCAGCAGCCCCCTCGAAGCGGGGATCTCAAATGAGCAGTTCTTC

size: -
D: -
J: TRBJ2-7
V: TRBV18
CDR3: CASSLGGREQYF
DNA: TGTGCCAGCTCACTGGGGGGGCGCGAGCAGTACTTC

size: -
D: TRBD1
J: TRBJ1-1
V: TRBV13
CDR3: CASIVTGGLGKNTEAFF
DNA: TGTGCCAGCATCGTGACAGGGGGCCTAGGGAAGAACACTGAAGCTTTCTTT

size: -
D: -
J: TRBJ2-7
V: TRBV4-3
CDR3: CASSQVAGSDEQYF
DNA: TGCGCCAGCAGCCAAGTTGCAGGGTCGGACGAGCAGTACTTC

size: once
D: TRBD1
J: TRBJ1-5
V: TRBV2
CDR3: CASSGYGQGGNQPQHF
DNA: TGTGCCAGCAGTGGGTACGGACAGGGCGGCAATCAGCCCCAGCATTTT

size: -
D: -
J: TRBJ2-2
V: TRBV11-2
CDR3: CASSLLGSTGELFF
DNA: TGTGCCAGCAGCTTACTAGGCAGCACCGGGGAGCTGTTTTTT

size: -
D: TRBD1
J: TRBJ2-5
V: TRBV10-3
CDR3: CAISDDRGSETQYF
DNA: TGTGCCATCAGTGATGACAGGGGGTCGGAGACCCAGTACTTC

size: -
D: -
J: TRBJ2-3
V: TRBV7-9
CDR3: CASSLWGAGTDTQYF
DNA: TGTGCCAGCAGCTTGTGGGGGGCCGGCACAGATACGCAGTATTTT

size: -
D: -
J: TRBJ2-1
V: TRBV7-6
CDR3: CASSLGGRGGNNEQFF
DNA: TGTGCCAGCAGCTTGGGGGGGAGAGGGGGAAACAATGAGCAGTTCTTC

size: few
D: TRBD2
J: TRBJ2-7
V: TRBV7-9
CDR3: CASSPPGGIHSYEQYF
DNA: TGTGCCAGCAGCCCCCCGGGGGGGATCCACTCCTACGAGCAGTACTTC

size: -
D: -
J: TRBJ2-2
V: TRBV7-6
CDR3: CASSLGTRVTGELFF
DNA: TGTGCCAGCAGCTTGGGAACTCGGGTCACCGGGGAGCTGTTTTTT

size: -
D: -
J: TRBJ1-5
V: TRBV5-6
CDR3: CASSLRRGEIIQPQHF
DNA: TGTGCCAGCAGCTTGAGGAGGGGAGAGATCATTCAGCCCCAGCATTTT

size: -
D: -
J: TRBJ2-1
V: TRBV6-1
CDR3: CASSEMWGRSSYNEQFF
DNA: TGTGCCAGCAGTGAAATGTGGGGCCGTAGCTCCTACAATGAGCAGTTCTTC

size: -
D: -
J: TRBJ2-7
V: TRBV11-2
CDR3: CASSLGYRPDLPYEQYF
DNA: TGTGCCAGCAGCTTAGGGTACAGGCCCGACCTTCCCTACGAGCAGTACTTC

size: few
D: TRBD1
J: TRBJ1-4
V: TRBV5-4
CDR3: CASSYTGATNEKLFF
DNA: TGTGCCAGCAGCTACACAGGGGCAACTAATGAAAAACTGTTTTTT

size: -
D: TRBD1
J: TRBJ2-7
V: TRBV5-4
CDR3: CASAPGQGPYEQYF
DNA: TGTGCCAGCGCGCCGGGACAGGGGCCCTACGAGCAGTACTTC

size: -
D: TRBD1
J: TRBJ2-3
V: TRBV27
CDR3: CASSLGQGYSRIGDTQYF
DNA: TGTGCCAGCAGTTTAGGACAGGGGTATTCGAGGATTGGAGATACGCAGTATTTT

size: -
D: TRBD1
J: TRBJ2-7
V: TRBV7-3
CDR3: CASTTGQGDEQYF
DNA: TGTGCCAGCACCACGGGACAGGGGGACGAGCAGTACTTC

size: -
D: -
J: TRBJ2-6
V: TRBV5-6
CDR3: CASSLVSSGANVLTF
DNA: TGTGCCAGCAGCTTGGTCAGCTCTGGGGCCAACGTCCTGACTTTC

size: -
D: -
J: TRBJ1-1
V: TRBV5-1
CDR3: CASSLAPTDMNTEAFF
DNA: TGCGCCAGCAGCTTGGCCCCGACGGACATGAACACTGAAGCTTTCTTT

size: -
D: -
J: TRBJ2-7
V: TRBV6-1
CDR3: CASSSTGAYEQYF
DNA: TGTGCCAGCAGTTCGACGGGGGCCTACGAGCAGTACTTC

size: -
D: TRBD1
J: TRBJ2-7
V: TRBV4-3
CDR3: CASSQDFQGAYEQYF
DNA: TGCGCCAGCAGCCAAGATTTCCAGGGGGCCTACGAGCAGTACTTC

size: -
D: TRBD1
J: TRBJ1-2
V: TRBV9
CDR3: CASSALTGQQESPGYTF
DNA: TGTGCCAGCAGCGCATTAACGGGACAGCAGGAATCCCCGGGCTACACCTTC

size: -
D: TRBD1
J: TRBJ1-5
V: TRBV19
CDR3: CASSTIETGGFQPQHF
DNA: TGTGCCAGTAGTACAATCGAGACAGGGGGTTTTCAGCCCCAGCATTTT

size: -
D: -
J: TRBJ2-7
V: TRBV4-3
CDR3: CASSVDDSGGYNEQYF
DNA: TGCGCCAGCAGCGTAGACGACTCTGGGGGGTACAACGAGCAGTACTTC

size: -
D: -
J: TRBJ1-5
V: TRBV19
CDR3: CASSIRGNSNQPQHF
DNA: TGTGCCAGTAGTATACGAGGAAATAGCAATCAGCCCCAGCATTTT

size: -
D: TRBD1
J: TRBJ1-1
V: TRBV10-3
CDR3: CAIRTGRNTEAFF
DNA: TGTGCCATCCGGACAGGGCGGAACACTGAAGCTTTCTTT

size: -
D: TRBD2
J: TRBJ2-7
V: TRBV5-6
CDR3: CASSYHRASSGRGFHEQYF
DNA: TGTGCCAGCAGTTACCACAGGGCCTCTAGCGGGAGGGGTTTCCACGAGCAGTACTTC

size: once
D: TRBD2
J: TRBJ2-7
V: TRBV25-1
CDR3: CASSESSGSGYEQYF
DNA: TGTGCCAGCAGTGAATCTAGCGGGAGTGGCTACGAGCAGTACTTC

size: -
D: TRBD2
J: TRBJ2-1
V: TRBV7-3
CDR3: CASSPGGAGGLYDEQFF
DNA: TGTGCCAGCAGCCCTGGTGGAGCGGGGGGCCTCTACGATGAGCAGTTCTTC

size: once
D: -
J: TRBJ2-7
V: TRBV4-1
CDR3: CASSQVEGGSYEQYF
DNA: TGCGCCAGCAGCCAAGTTGAGGGGGGGTCCTACGAGCAGTACTTC

size: -
D: -
J: TRBJ2-7
V: TRBV19
CDR3: CASSTAGDPYEQYF
DNA: TGTGCCAGTAGTACGGCAGGTGATCCCTACGAGCAGTACTTC